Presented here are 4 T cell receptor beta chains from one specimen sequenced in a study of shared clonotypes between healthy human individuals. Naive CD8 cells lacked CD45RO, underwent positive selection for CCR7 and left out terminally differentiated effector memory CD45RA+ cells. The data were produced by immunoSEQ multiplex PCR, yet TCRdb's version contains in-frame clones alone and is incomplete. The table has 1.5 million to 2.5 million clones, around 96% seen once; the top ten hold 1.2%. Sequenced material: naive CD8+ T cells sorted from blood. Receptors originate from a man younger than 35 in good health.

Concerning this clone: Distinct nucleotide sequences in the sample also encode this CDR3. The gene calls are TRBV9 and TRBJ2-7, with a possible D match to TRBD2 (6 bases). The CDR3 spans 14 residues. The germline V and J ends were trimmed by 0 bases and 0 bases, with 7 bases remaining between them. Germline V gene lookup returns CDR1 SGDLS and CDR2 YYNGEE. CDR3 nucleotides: TGTGCCAGCAGCGTAGGGGGACTCTCCTACGAGCAGTACTTC. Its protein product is CASSVGGLSYEQYF. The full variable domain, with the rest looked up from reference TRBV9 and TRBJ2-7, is DSGVTQTPKHLITATGQRVTLRCSPRSGDLSVYWYQQSLDQGLQFLIQYYNGEERAKGNILERFSAQQFPDLHSELNLSSLELGDSALYFCASSVGGLSYEQYFGPGTRLTVT.

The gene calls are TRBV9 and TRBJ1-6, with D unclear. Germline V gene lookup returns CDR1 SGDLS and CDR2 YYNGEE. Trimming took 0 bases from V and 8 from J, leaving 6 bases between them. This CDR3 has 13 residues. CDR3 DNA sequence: TGTGCCAGCAGCGTAGATGAGTATTCACCCCTCCACTTT. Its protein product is CASSVDEYSPLHF.

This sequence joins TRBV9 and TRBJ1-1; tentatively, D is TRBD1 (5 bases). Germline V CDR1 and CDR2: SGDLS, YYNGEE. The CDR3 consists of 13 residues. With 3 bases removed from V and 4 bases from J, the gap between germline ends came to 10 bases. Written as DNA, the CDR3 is TGTGCCAGCAGCGAAGGGGACGGCACTGAAGCTTTCTTT. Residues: CASSEGDGTEAFF.

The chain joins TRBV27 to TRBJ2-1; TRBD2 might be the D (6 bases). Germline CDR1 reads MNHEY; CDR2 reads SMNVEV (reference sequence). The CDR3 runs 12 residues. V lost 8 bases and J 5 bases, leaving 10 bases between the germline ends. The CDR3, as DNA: TGTGCCAGCCACGCGGGGAACAATGAGCAGTTCTTC. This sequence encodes CASHAGNNEQFF.